This entry lists 23 T cell receptor beta chains sequenced from one sample in a study of OX40 agonist ivuxolimab in advanced cancers. Libraries were constructed by the immunoSEQ multiplex PCR assay. TCRdb stores this immuneACCESS table with in-frame sequences only. Part of the clones is absent; in the studies checked, under half of the shortfall reflects unresolved V genes, and no reason is known for the rest. The sample table contains fewer than 90,000 clones; only one count was recorded for 89% of them. The leading ten clones occupy less than 0.2% of the sample. The source material was CD4+ or CD8+ T cells sorted from blood, sampled in a trial of the OX40 agonist ivuxolimab. The receptors originated from an adult with an advanced solid tumor such as melanoma, head and neck, liver or kidney cancer.

This clone appeared a few times. The V call is TRBV9, the J call TRBJ1-1, with TRBD1 matching 9 bases. The trim removed 3 bases at V and 5 bases at J, leaving 8 bases unmatched. The V gene's germline CDR1 is SGDLS and CDR2 YYNGEE. The CDR3 is 15 residues long. In DNA form, the CDR3 reads TGTGCCAGCAGCGGACGACAGGGGGTAGGAACTGAAGCTTTCTTT. Its protein product is CASSGRQGVGTEAFF.

CDR3 DNA: TGTGCCAGCAGCCAGAGGCCGGGATTTAAAAACACTGAAGCTTTCTTT. Amino acids: CASSQRPGFKNTEAFF. V and J are TRBV11-2 and TRBJ1-1; D remains ambiguous. Germline CDR1 SGHAT, CDR2 FQNNGV. The ends were cut back, 5 bases at V and 2 bases at J, with 18 bases in the middle. The CDR3 has 16 amino acids.

The rearrangement joins TRBV6-1 to TRBJ2-7; D is possibly TRBD1 (5 bases). There are 11 residues in the CDR3. CDR1 and CDR2 (germline): MNHNS, SASEGT. Trimming removed 2 bases at V and 11 bases at J, with 10 bases between. CDR3 in amino acids: CASSETRGKYF. The CDR3 nucleotides read TGTGCCAGCAGTGAAACAAGGGGAAAGTACTTC.

The chain employs TRBV5-1 and TRBJ2-3, with TRBD1 matching 8 bases. Germline V gives CDR1 SGHRS, CDR2 YFSETQ. The CDR3 has 15 amino acids. The trim removed 2 bases at V and 4 bases at J, leaving 6 bases unmatched. CDR3 in amino acids: CASSFSGGKPDTQYF. CDR3 bases: TGCGCCAGCAGCTTTTCAGGGGGCAAGCCAGATACGCAGTATTTT.

This chain uses TRBV7-9 with TRBJ1-1, with 8 bases that match TRBD1. The CDR3 has 17 amino acids. Germline lookup yields CDR1 SEHNR and CDR2 FQNEAQ (reference sequence). Unmatched junction bases numbered 10, after V lost 3 bases and J lost 1 base. The CDR3 loop is CASSFGTGTGPNTEAFF. The CDR3 DNA follows: TGTGCCAGCAGCTTCGGGACAGGTACAGGGCCGAACACTGAAGCTTTCTTT.

The chain carries TRBV11-2 and TRBJ2-2; D is unresolved. Per the germline V gene, CDR1 is SGHAT and CDR2 is FQNNGV. The V end lost 4 bases, the J end lost 3 bases, and 6 bases lay between the germline ends. The CDR3 extends over 13 amino acids. CDR3 sequence reads: CASSSWDTGELFF. CDR3 coding DNA: TGTGCCAGCAGCTCATGGGACACCGGGGAGCTGTTTTTT.

This rearrangement joins TRBV18 to TRBJ1-2; possible D gene TRBD1, 6 bases. Trimming left V 0 bases short and J 4 bases short, with 15 bases between. Germline V lookup: CDR1 KGHSH, CDR2 LQKENI. The CDR3 runs to 16 residues. CDR3 in DNA: TGTGCCAGCTCACCACCGGGACGGGGGCTTGGCTATGGCTACACCTTC. Its translation: CASSPPGRGLGYGYTF.

The chain has TRBV18 and TRBJ2-3; D is ambiguous. The CDR3 covers 14 residues. V shed 5 bases and J shed 0 bases, with 9 bases lying between them. The germline V gene has CDR1 KGHSH and CDR2 LQKENI. CDR3 DNA sequence: TGTGCCAGCTCATCGCTAGGGAGCACAGATACGCAGTATTTT. Protein product: CASSSLGSTDTQYF.

This clone has a single count. The same CDR3 arises from other DNA sequences in this sample as well. Written as DNA, the CDR3 is TGTGCCAGCAGCTCTTACAATGAGCAGTTCTTC. It codes for CASSSYNEQFF. V gene TRBV21-1 combines with J gene TRBJ2-1; the table's TRBD2 call for D was not verified on the DNA. TRBV21-1 is shown as a pseudogene. This CDR3 contains 11 residues.

The rearrangement uses TRBV28 and TRBJ2-3, with TRBD2 identical over 7 bases. The germline V gene encodes CDR1 MDHEN and CDR2 SYDVKM. After removal of 4 bases from V and 3 bases from J, the junction contained 10 bases not matched to a gene. The CDR3 loop spans 16 amino acids. The DNA for the CDR3 is TGTGCCAGCAGTTGGCCCTGGGCGGGAGTAACAGATACGCAGTATTTT. Translating it yields CASSWPWAGVTDTQYF.

V is TRBV5-1 and J is TRBJ2-3, with 15 bases lining up with TRBD2. J was trimmed by 3 bases and V by 4 bases; bases with no gene match: 3. The CDR3 loop spans 16 amino acids. Germline values: CDR1 SGHRS, CDR2 YFSETQ. The CDR3 here is CASSPGLAGGTDTQYF. The CDR3 nucleotides are TGCGCCAGCAGCCCTGGACTAGCGGGGGGGACAGATACGCAGTATTTT.

V usage is TRBV18 and J usage is TRBJ2-7, with TRBD2 as a possible D gene (6 bases). Germline V CDR1 and CDR2: KGHSH, LQKENI. This CDR3 has 12 amino acids. V was clipped by 5 bases and J by 4 bases, with 9 bases between them. The CDR3 is CASSAGLYEQYV. CDR3 DNA sequence: TGTGCCAGCTCAGCGGGACTTTACGAGCAGTACGTC.

This clone occurred a few times. V usage is TRBV29-1 and J usage is TRBJ1-1, with a weak D call TRBD1 (5 bases). The CDR3 totals 13 residues. Germline assignment: CDR1 SQVTM and CDR2 ANQGSEA. V was shortened by 7 bases and J by 5 bases, with 17 bases between the two germline ends. The CDR3 loop is CSGGQGIGTEAFF. The CDR3 DNA reads as TGCAGCGGAGGGCAGGGAATAGGGACTGAAGCTTTCTTT.

The chain joins TRBV30 to TRBJ1-4; 9 positions agree with TRBD1. CDR1 is GTSNPN and CDR2 is SVGIG in the germline V gene (reference sequence). The CDR3 spans 14 residues. With V trimmed by 3 bases and J by 8 bases, 7 bases remained unmatched. The CDR3 loop is CAWRGTGIWEKLFF. In DNA, the CDR3 is TGTGCCTGGAGGGGGACAGGGATTTGGGAAAAACTGTTTTTT.

In regard to this clone: Other DNA variants within this sample encode the same CDR3. The chain is built from TRBV28 and TRBJ2-7; TRBD1 aligns across 9 bases. Trimming removed 10 bases from V and 2 bases from J; junction bases left unmatched: 6. Germline CDR1 MDHEN, CDR2 SYDVKM. The CDR3 length is 13 residues. CDR3 protein: CATRQGGPYEQYF. The CDR3 region has the DNA TGTGCCACCCGACAGGGGGGACCCTACGAGCAGTACTTC.

V gene TRBV27 combines with J gene TRBJ2-1; D is ambiguous. Germline V gene sequence: CDR1 MNHEY, CDR2 SMNVEV (reference sequence). Trimming cost V 6 bases and J 2 bases, with 11 bases left between them. The length of the CDR3 is 14 residues. This chain's CDR3 is CASSSRLTYNEQFF. CDR3 nucleotides: TGTGCCAGCAGCTCTCGGTTAACCTACAATGAGCAGTTCTTC.

This sequence joins TRBV5-1 and TRBJ2-1; 7 bases are a match to TRBD2. The CDR3 is 15 amino acids. The J segment lost 5 bases and the V segment lost 1 base, leaving 6 bases of the junction unmatched. Germline V gives CDR1 SGHRS, CDR2 YFSETQ. CDR3 sequence: CASSLFGRSDNEQFF. In DNA form, the CDR3 reads TGCGCCAGCAGCTTGTTCGGGAGGAGCGACAATGAGCAGTTCTTC.

CDR3 loop: CASSLGQNTGELFF. CDR3 in DNA: TGTGCCAGCAGCTTGGGTCAGAACACCGGGGAGCTGTTTTTT. The chain combines TRBV5-4 with TRBJ2-2; D uncertain. With 0 bases removed from V and 1 base from J, the gap between germline ends came to 4 bases. The CDR3 is made up of 14 amino acids. Germline CDR1 is SGHNT and CDR2 is YYREEE (reference sequence).

The gene calls are TRBV12-5 and TRBJ2-3, with no clear D. CDR3 length: 15 residues. Germline-derived CDR1 and CDR2 are LGHNT and FRNRAP. V was pared by 1 base and J by 2 bases, with 10 bases between. Written as DNA, the CDR3 is TGTGCTAGTGGTTTGGGACTGAGTGCCACAGATACGCAGTATTTT. It yields the protein CASGLGLSATDTQYF.

The CDR3 nucleotides are TGTGCCAGCAGCCCACGGGTCAGGGGCACTGAAGCTTTCTTT. Translating it yields CASSPRVRGTEAFF. The chain employs TRBV7-9 and TRBJ1-1; perhaps TRBD1 as D (6 bases). The germline gives CDR1 SEHNR, CDR2 FQNEAQ (reference sequence). The CDR3 consists of 14 residues. Trimming stripped 5 bases from V and 4 bases from J, with 14 bases between. Combining the CDR3 with reference TRBV7-9 and TRBJ1-1 gives the whole variable domain DTGVSQNPRHKITKRGQNVTFRCDPISEHNRLYWYRQTLGQGPEFLTYFQNEAQLEKSRLLSDRFSAERPKGSFSTLEIQRTEQGDSAMYLCASSPRVRGTEAFFGQGTRLTVV.

Here the CDR3 DNA reads TGTGCCAGCAGTGAGATGGGCGTCCTCAATTCACCCCTCCACTTT. Amino acid sequence: CASSEMGVLNSPLHF. V is TRBV2 and J is TRBJ1-6; D is unclear. The germline V and J ends were trimmed by 3 bases and 7 bases, with 13 bases remaining between them. CDR1 and CDR2 (germline): SNHLY, FYNNEI. The CDR3 contains 15 residues.

The CDR3 DNA is TGTGCCAGCAGCGCGCCGGGACAGGGGGCCACCGGGGAGCTGTTTTTT. Protein: CASSAPGQGATGELFF. The chain carries TRBV7-3 and TRBJ2-2, with 12 bases matching TRBD1. CDR3 length: 16 amino acids. CDR1 is SGHTA, CDR2 FQGTGA, per germline. J gave up 4 bases and V 5 bases, and 5 bases lay outside the gene matches.

The chain uses TRBV2 and TRBJ2-3; 10 bases agree with TRBD2. The CDR3 covers 15 residues. The germline gives CDR1 SNHLY, CDR2 FYNNEI. V trimming: 8 bases; J trimming: 2 bases; junction bases outside the gene matches: 7. The CDR3 DNA follows: TGTGCCAGCTCCCCACTAGCGGGATACACAGATACGCAGTATTTT. It yields the protein CASSPLAGYTDTQYF.